This passage covers 13 T cell receptor beta chains from one sample sequenced in a study of blood T cell repertoires in COVID-19. Produced via immunoSEQ multiplex PCR; TCRdb's table is partial and in-frame only. Among just under 350,000 clones, around 83% were seen once, and the ten largest hold 2.5% to 3%. Sample: peripheral blood. All receptors come from a man between 25 and 39 years old with active or convalescent COVID-19.

V usage is TRBV7-9 and J usage is TRBJ1-6, with unresolved D. Germline V gene lookup returns CDR1 SEHNR and CDR2 FQNEAQ (reference sequence). V shed 7 bases and J shed 0 bases, with 10 bases lying between them. The CDR3 totals 15 residues. The CDR3 region is CASTSSSSYNSPLHF. CDR3 coding DNA: TGTGCCAGCACCTCAAGTAGCTCCTATAATTCACCCCTCCACTTT.

This clone was observed a single time. The rearrangement joins TRBV6-5 to TRBJ1-5; D is possibly TRBD1 (6 bases). Per germline, CDR1 MNHEY and CDR2 SVGAGI. The germline V and J ends were trimmed by 4 bases and 6 bases, with 13 bases remaining between them. CDR3 length equals 14 residues. CDR3 bases: TGTGCCAGCAGTTCAACGCAGGGGAGTCAGCCCCAGCATTTT. It encodes CASSSTQGSQPQHF.

This clone was detected a few times. The V call is TRBV18, the J call TRBJ1-1; D gene uncertain. In germline, CDR1 is KGHSH, CDR2 LQKENI. The length of the CDR3 is 13 residues. Between the trimmed V and J ends, which lost 6 bases and 2 bases, there was a span of 10 bases. The CDR3 spells CASSQVANTEAFF. The CDR3 coding sequence is TGTGCCAGCTCGCAGGTCGCAAACACTGAAGCTTTCTTT.

This clone was picked up many times. The rearrangement links TRBV29-1 to TRBJ2-7; perhaps TRBD1 as D (6 bases). The length of the CDR3 is 12 residues. V was cut by 6 bases and J by 7 bases, with 16 bases left in between. Germline V gene lookup returns CDR1 SQVTM and CDR2 ANQGSEA. CDR3 loop: CSVDTGLGEQYF. The CDR3 coding sequence is TGCAGCGTAGACACAGGGCTGGGAGAGCAGTACTTC.

This chain connects TRBV13 to TRBJ1-3; no definite D call. Germline CDR1 is PRHDT and CDR2 is FYEKMQ (reference sequence). Trimming removed 0 bases from V and 4 bases from J, with 13 bases in between. The CDR3 is made up of 16 amino acids. The CDR3 DNA reads as TGTGCCAGCAGCTTAGGTGTCCATCCCAGGGGAAACACCATATATTTT. Amino acid sequence: CASSLGVHPRGNTIYF.

This clone was found once. The V and J genes are TRBV4-1 and TRBJ1-1; no clear D. CDR3 size: 11 residues. Germline V gene lookup returns CDR1 MGHRA and CDR2 YSYEKL. Trimming stripped 3 bases from V and 5 bases from J, with 4 bases between. CDR3 in amino acids: CASSHGTEAFF. CDR3 nucleotides: TGCGCCAGCAGCCACGGTACTGAAGCTTTCTTT.

This clone appeared a few times. This chain links TRBV21-1 with TRBJ2-7; TRBD1 is the table's D call and was not checked against the DNA. TRBV21-1 counts as a pseudogene. This CDR3 spans 13 amino acids. CDR3 coding DNA: TGTGCCAGGCGGGACAGGTGGGTCTACGAGCAGTACTTC. It codes for CARRDRWVYEQYF.

The chain joins TRBV7-9 to TRBJ1-1; 7 bases are a match to TRBD1. The V gene end was trimmed by 4 bases and the J gene end by 10 bases; junction bases not matched to a gene: 3. Germline loops: CDR1 SEHNR, CDR2 FQNEAQ (reference sequence). The CDR3 sequence is 11 residues long. CDR3 in amino acids: CASSSGGRAFF. The CDR3 DNA sequence: TGTGCCAGCAGCTCAGGGGGAAGAGCTTTCTTT.

This chain connects TRBV27 to TRBJ1-1, with no clear D. V lost 4 bases and J 3 bases, leaving 6 bases between the germline ends. Germline lookup yields CDR1 MNHEY and CDR2 SMNVEV (reference sequence). CDR3 size: 12 residues. The CDR3 DNA follows: TGTGCCAGCAGTTCCCCAGACACTGAAGCTTTCTTT. Protein product: CASSSPDTEAFF.

This chain links TRBV28 with TRBJ2-1, with 9 positions matching TRBD2. The CDR3 length is 16 residues. V shed 4 bases, J shed 0 bases, and the junction held 4 bases outside the gene matches. Germline V CDR1 and CDR2: MDHEN, SYDVKM. This CDR3 is CASSSLAGSSYNEQFF. The CDR3 DNA sequence: TGTGCCAGCAGTTCCCTAGCGGGGAGCTCCTACAATGAGCAGTTCTTC.

The chain carries TRBV7-7 and TRBJ2-2, with D maybe TRBD2 (6 bases). With 4 bases removed from V and 5 bases from J, the gap between germline ends came to 17 bases. The CDR3 is made up of 16 amino acids. Germline V CDR1 and CDR2: SSHAT, FNYEAQ (reference sequence). The chain's CDR3 is CASSWAAEAGTGELFF. The DNA of the CDR3 is TGTGCCAGCAGCTGGGCCGCTGAGGCGGGAACCGGGGAGCTGTTTTTT.

V and J are TRBV9 and TRBJ2-4; the D gene is possibly TRBD1 (5 bases). Germline CDR1 and CDR2: SGDLS and YYNGEE. The CDR3 extends over 17 amino acids. Trimming removed 4 bases at V and 5 bases at J, with 22 bases between. The CDR3 protein is CASSHSWGRSSENIQYF. CDR3 nucleotides: TGTGCCAGCAGCCATTCATGGGGCCGATCTTCCGAAAACATTCAGTACTTC.

This clone was seen once. V gene TRBV28 combines with J gene TRBJ2-4; 12 bases fit TRBD1. The CDR3 has 15 residues. V shed 10 bases, J shed 3 bases, and the junction held 7 bases outside the gene matches. CDR1 is MDHEN, CDR2 SYDVKM, per germline. The CDR3 DNA follows: TGTGCCACCGGGGGACAGGGGGCTGGCAAAAACATTCAGTACTTC. As protein: CATGGQGAGKNIQYF.